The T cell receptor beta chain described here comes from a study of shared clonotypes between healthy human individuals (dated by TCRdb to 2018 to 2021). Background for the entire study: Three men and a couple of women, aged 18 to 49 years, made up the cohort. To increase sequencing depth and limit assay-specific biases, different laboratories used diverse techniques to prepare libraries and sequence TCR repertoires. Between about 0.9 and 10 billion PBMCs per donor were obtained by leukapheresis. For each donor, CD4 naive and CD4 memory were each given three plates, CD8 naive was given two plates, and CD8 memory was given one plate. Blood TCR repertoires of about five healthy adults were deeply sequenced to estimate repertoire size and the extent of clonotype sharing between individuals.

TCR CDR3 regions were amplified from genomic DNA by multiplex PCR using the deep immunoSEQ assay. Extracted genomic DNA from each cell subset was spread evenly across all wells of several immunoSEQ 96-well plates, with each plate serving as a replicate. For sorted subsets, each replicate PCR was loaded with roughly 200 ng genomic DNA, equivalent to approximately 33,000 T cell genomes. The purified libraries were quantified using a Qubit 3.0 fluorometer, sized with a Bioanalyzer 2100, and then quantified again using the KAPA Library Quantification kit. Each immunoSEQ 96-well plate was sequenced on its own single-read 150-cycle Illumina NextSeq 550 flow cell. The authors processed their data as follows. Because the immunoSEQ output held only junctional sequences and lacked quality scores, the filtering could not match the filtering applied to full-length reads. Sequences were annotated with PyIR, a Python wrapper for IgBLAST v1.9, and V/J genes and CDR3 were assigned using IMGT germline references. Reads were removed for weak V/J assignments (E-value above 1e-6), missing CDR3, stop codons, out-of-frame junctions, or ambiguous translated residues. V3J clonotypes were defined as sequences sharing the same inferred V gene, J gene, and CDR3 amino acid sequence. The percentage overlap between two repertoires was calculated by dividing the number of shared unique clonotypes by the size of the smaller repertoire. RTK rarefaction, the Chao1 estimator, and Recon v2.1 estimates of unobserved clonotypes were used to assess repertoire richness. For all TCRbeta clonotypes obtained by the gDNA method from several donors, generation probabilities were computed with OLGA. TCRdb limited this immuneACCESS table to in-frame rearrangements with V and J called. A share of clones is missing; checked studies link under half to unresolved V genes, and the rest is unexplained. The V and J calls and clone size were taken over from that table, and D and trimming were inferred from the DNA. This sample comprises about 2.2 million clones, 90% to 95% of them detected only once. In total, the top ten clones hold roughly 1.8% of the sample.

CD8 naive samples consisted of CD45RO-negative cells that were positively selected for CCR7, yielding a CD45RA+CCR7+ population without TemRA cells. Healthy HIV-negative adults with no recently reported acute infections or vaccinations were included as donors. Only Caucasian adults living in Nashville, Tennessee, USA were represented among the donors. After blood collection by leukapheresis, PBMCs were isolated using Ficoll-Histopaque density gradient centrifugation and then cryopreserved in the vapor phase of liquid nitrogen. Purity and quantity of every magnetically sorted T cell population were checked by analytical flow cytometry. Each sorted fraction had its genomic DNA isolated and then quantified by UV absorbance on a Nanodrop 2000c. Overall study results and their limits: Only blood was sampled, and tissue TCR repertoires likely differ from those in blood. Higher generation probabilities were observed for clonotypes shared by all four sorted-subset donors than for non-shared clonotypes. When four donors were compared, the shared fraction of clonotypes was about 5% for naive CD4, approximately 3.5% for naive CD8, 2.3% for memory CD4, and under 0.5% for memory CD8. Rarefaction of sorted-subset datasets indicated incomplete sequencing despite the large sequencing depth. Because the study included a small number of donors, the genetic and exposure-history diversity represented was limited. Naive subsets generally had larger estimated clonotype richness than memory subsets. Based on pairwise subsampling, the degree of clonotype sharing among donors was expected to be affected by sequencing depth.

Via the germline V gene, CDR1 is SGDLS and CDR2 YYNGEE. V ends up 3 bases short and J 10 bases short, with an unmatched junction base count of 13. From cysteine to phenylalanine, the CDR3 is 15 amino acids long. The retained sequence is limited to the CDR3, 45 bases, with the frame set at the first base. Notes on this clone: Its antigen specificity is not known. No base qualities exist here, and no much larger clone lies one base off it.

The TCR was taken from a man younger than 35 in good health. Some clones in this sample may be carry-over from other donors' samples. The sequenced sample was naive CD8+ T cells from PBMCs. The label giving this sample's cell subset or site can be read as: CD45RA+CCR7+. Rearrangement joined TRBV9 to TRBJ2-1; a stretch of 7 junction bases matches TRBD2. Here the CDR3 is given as CASSAPSSGATEQFF. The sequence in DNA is TGTGCCAGCAGCGCTCCGTCTAGCGGCGCTACGGAGCAGTTCTTC.